This T cell receptor (beta chain) came from a study of blood T cell repertoires in COVID-19. Germline loops: CDR1 SQVTM, CDR2 ANQGSEA. Trimming stripped 7 bases from V and 2 bases from J, with 12 bases between. This CDR3 has 13 residues. The method was immunoSEQ multiplex PCR; TCRdb's version includes in-frame clones alone and lacks a portion of them. This table holds some 57,000 clones, 82% found once. Seattle-derived patients entered the study during active infection and were followed longitudinally. The clonotype comes from a man of 80 years or more with COVID-19, enrolled during active disease. Material: peripheral blood. The chain recombines TRBV29-1 with TRBJ2-1; D is perhaps TRBD1 (5 bases). CDR3 in DNA: TGCAGCGCTACAGGAAGCACCTACAATGAGCAGTTCTTC. Translation: CSATGSTYNEQFF.